This T cell receptor (beta chain) was captured in a study of blood T cell repertoires in COVID-19. Germline V gene sequence: CDR1 KGHDR, CDR2 SFDVKD. The CDR3 runs to 17 residues. V gave up 0 bases and J gave up 7 bases; unmatched junction bases: 13. In the original analysis: By means of reference gene primer amplification, nucleated cell counts were estimated. Profiling relied on immunoSEQ multiplex PCR, and the TCRdb table lists in-frame clones only, not all of them. The D gene and trimming were derived from the DNA, and the V and J assignments and clone size from that table. The sample lists about 110,000 clones; around 68% were seen once.

Sequencing was performed on peripheral blood. This TCR was recovered from a woman between 55 and 75 years old with acute or convalescent COVID-19. The chain combines TRBV24-1 with TRBJ2-5; 7 bases fit TRBD2. CDR3 DNA sequence: TGTGCCACCAGTGATTTGAGGTGGGGGGGTTTAGTTGGGACCCAGTACTTC. The encoded protein is CATSDLRWGGLVGTQYF.